Shown below are 25 T cell receptor beta chains from a single sample sequenced in a study of T-cell reconstitution after alpha-beta-depleted transplantation in children. As it was prepared, the TCRbeta library received unique molecular identifiers. Each CDR3 protein is one row after TCRdb ran MiXCR on the PCR reads. The sample carries under 450,000 distinct CDR3 sequences, around 15% recorded once. The sequencing here drew on PBMCs, mostly from graft donor cells, taken 360 days after TCRalphabeta/CD19-depleted stem cell transplant. The receptors derive from a boy under two years old who had a stem cell transplant for Wiskott-Aldrich syndrome, so the T cells may come from the graft donor.

This rearrangement joins TRBV27 to TRBJ2-6; TRBD1 might be the D (5 bases). Germline V gene data show CDR1 as MNHEY and CDR2 as SMNVEV (reference sequence). V shed 3 bases and J shed 3 bases, with 9 bases lying between them. CDR3 length: 15 residues. CDR3 DNA sequence: TGTGCCAGCAGTTTCGGCAGGGTTGGGGCCAACGTCCTGACTTTC. Translating gives CASSFGRVGANVLTF.

CDR3 protein: CASSPDEKLFF. The DNA for the CDR3 is TGTGCCAGCTCACCAGACGAAAAACTGTTTTTT. This chain connects TRBV18 to TRBJ1-4; D gene unclear. Germline CDR1 is KGHSH and CDR2 is LQKENI. The CDR3 is 11 residues long. Trimming shortened V by 2 bases and J by 8 bases, and 3 bases separated the two germline ends.

This clonotype was detected only a few times. The chain employs TRBV11-2 and TRBJ2-1; 12 bases are a match to TRBD2. CDR3 size: 14 residues. Germline V gene data show CDR1 as SGHAT and CDR2 as FQNNGV. Trimming removed 8 bases from V and 9 bases from J; junction bases left unmatched: 8. The CDR3 sequence is CASGSSGGAFEQFF. DNA of the CDR3: TGTGCCAGCGGATCTAGCGGGGGGGCCTTTGAGCAGTTCTTC.

The chain is built from TRBV20-1 and TRBJ2-7, with 10 bases identical to TRBD2. The CDR3 sequence is 17 residues long. From germline, CDR1 is DFQATT and CDR2 SNEGSKA (reference sequence). Unmatched junction bases numbered 22, after V lost 8 bases and J lost 6 bases. This CDR3 is CSPSLQLLAGEFGEQYF. CDR3 nucleotides: TGCAGTCCCTCTCTTCAACTCCTAGCGGGGGAATTCGGCGAGCAGTACTTC.

J is TRBJ2-1 and V is TRBV12-3 or TRBV12-4; 9 bases map to TRBD1. Trimming cost V 8 bases and J 8 bases; bases outside gene matches: 10. The CDR3 runs to 14 residues. Here the CDR3 DNA reads TGTGCCAGCCGGTACAGGGGGCGCGTCGATGAGCAGTTCTTC. Translation gives CASRYRGRVDEQFF.

The chain couples TRBV7-9 to TRBJ2-5; no firm D call. Deletions cut 2 bases from V and 2 bases from J, with 9 bases between. This CDR3 is built from 14 residues. Germline CDR1 reads SEHNR; CDR2 reads FQNEAQ (reference sequence). The CDR3 DNA reads as TGTGCCAGCAGCTTATCAGTCTATCAAGAGACCCAGTACTTC. It specifies CASSLSVYQETQYF.

J is TRBJ2-1 and V is TRBV2; no reliable D call. V was cut by 7 bases and J by 6 bases, with 7 bases left in between. This CDR3 has 11 amino acids. Germline V lookup: CDR1 SNHLY, CDR2 FYNNEI. The CDR3 nucleotides read TGTGCCAGCACCGAAAGCAATGAGCAGTTCTTC. Amino acids: CASTESNEQFF.

The chain has TRBV4-1 and TRBJ2-3; D is tentatively TRBD1 or TRBD2 (5 bases each). With 0 bases removed from V and 2 bases from J, the gap between germline ends came to 12 bases. This CDR3 is built from 16 residues. CDR1 and CDR2 (germline): MGHRA, YSYEKL. The CDR3 here is CASSQDWQGVTDTQYF. CDR3 in DNA: TGCGCCAGCAGCCAAGATTGGCAGGGAGTCACAGATACGCAGTATTTT.

This clonotype was counted between two and nine times. V is TRBV12-3 or TRBV12-4 and J is TRBJ1-5; maybe TRBD1 (6 bases). There are 15 residues in the CDR3. The ends were cut back, 3 bases at V and 4 bases at J, with 13 bases in the middle. The CDR3: CASSFWGTGNQPQHF. The CDR3 DNA is TGTGCCAGCAGTTTCTGGGGTACAGGGAATCAGCCCCAGCATTTT.

The chain uses TRBV27 and TRBJ2-5; possible D gene TRBD2, 6 bases. The CDR3 runs to 14 residues. V was shortened by 7 bases and J by 4 bases, with 16 bases between the two germline ends. CDR1 MNHEY and CDR2 SMNVEV come from the germline V gene (reference sequence). The CDR3 spells CASKLALGRETQYF. For the CDR3, the DNA is TGTGCCAGCAAGCTAGCGTTGGGCCGAGAGACCCAGTACTTC.

CDR3 in DNA: TGTGCCAGCAGCGCTCTCTGGACTAGCGGGCCGTTAGAGCAGTACTTC. Protein product: CASSALWTSGPLEQYF. The gene calls are TRBV9 and TRBJ2-7, with 11 bases aligning to TRBD2. The germline V gene encodes CDR1 SGDLS and CDR2 YYNGEE. This CDR3 has 16 amino acids. With 3 bases clipped from V and 7 bases from J, the junction kept 12 bases outside the gene matches.

The gene calls are TRBV24-1 and TRBJ2-2; D is ambiguous. This CDR3 spans 15 amino acids. From germline, CDR1 is KGHDR and CDR2 SFDVKD. V was pared by 4 bases and J by 1 base, with 9 bases between. The CDR3: CATSDTPRNTGELFF. The CDR3 DNA reads TGTGCCACCAGTGACACTCCAAGGAACACCGGGGAGCTGTTTTTT.

This clonotype has a handful of counts. The chain employs TRBV20-1 and TRBJ1-6; D not certain. CDR1 and CDR2 from the germline V gene are DFQATT and SNEGSKA (reference sequence). CDR3 size: 9 residues. The ends were cut back, 4 bases at V and 9 bases at J, with 1 base in the middle. The CDR3 DNA reads TGCAGTGCTACTTCACCCCTCCACTTT. Residues: CSATSPLHF.

This clonotype came up many times. The CDR3 loop reads CASSFRTVQETQYF. Written as DNA, the CDR3 is TGCGCCAGCAGCTTCAGGACAGTTCAAGAGACCCAGTACTTC. The J gene is TRBJ2-5, the V gene TRBV5-1; TRBD1 is a possible D gene (6 bases). Deletions cut 2 bases from V and 2 bases from J, with 10 bases between. The CDR3 has 14 residues. The germline V gene has CDR1 SGHRS and CDR2 YFSETQ.

This clonotype was seen only a few times. The rearrangement joins TRBV9 to TRBJ1-4; 10 bases map to TRBD1. The ends lost 0 bases at V and 8 bases at J; junction bases unmatched: 10. Germline V CDR1 and CDR2: SGDLS, YYNGEE. The CDR3 length is 17 residues. The chain's CDR3 is CASSVGLGETGGEKLFF. The DNA for the CDR3 is TGTGCCAGCAGCGTAGGGTTAGGAGAGACAGGGGGCGAAAAACTGTTTTTT.

The sample holds many counts of this clonotype. The J gene is TRBJ2-5, the V gene TRBV18, with TRBD1 matching over 7 bases. Germline loops: CDR1 KGHSH, CDR2 LQKENI. After removal of 4 bases from V and 2 bases from J, the junction contained 1 base not matched to a gene. This CDR3 region has 13 residues. The CDR3 nucleotides are TGTGCCAGCTCACGGGACAGACAAGAGACCCAGTACTTC. Amino acids: CASSRDRQETQYF.

This clonotype was detected only a few times. The chain employs TRBV20-1 and TRBJ1-1, with D tentatively TRBD1 (6 bases). V gave up 5 bases and J gave up 3 bases, with 10 bases separating them. CDR1 and CDR2 (germline): DFQATT, SNEGSKA (reference sequence). The CDR3 contains 12 residues. The CDR3 here is CSAYDRYTEAFF. CDR3 bases: TGCAGTGCTTACGACAGGTACACTGAAGCTTTCTTT.

The sample holds a few counts of this clonotype. The rearrangement joins TRBV10-3 to TRBJ2-2, with 11 bases matching TRBD1. The CDR3 is 17 amino acids. V gave up 5 bases and J gave up 0 bases; unmatched junction bases: 5. The germline CDR1 and CDR2 sequences are ENHRY and SYGVKD. The CDR3: CAISKTGQGANTGELFF. The CDR3 DNA is TGTGCCATCAGTAAAACGGGACAGGGGGCGAACACCGGGGAGCTGTTTTTT.

This chain connects TRBV10-3 to TRBJ2-7; D is uncertain. Germline V lookup: CDR1 ENHRY, CDR2 SYGVKD. There are 14 residues in the CDR3. The V end was cut by 7 bases, the J end by 0 bases, with 13 bases between. This chain's CDR3 is CAITKGGSSYEQYF. CDR3 DNA sequence: TGTGCCATCACCAAGGGTGGAAGCTCCTACGAGCAGTACTTC.

This clonotype was seen a few times. This chain links TRBV15 with TRBJ2-7, with a weak D call TRBD2 (5 bases). The CDR3 sequence is 14 residues long. V lost 1 base and J lost 3, with 10 bases in between. CDR1 and CDR2 (germline): LNHNV, YYDKDF (reference sequence). In DNA, the CDR3 is TGTGCCACCAGCAGAGCCCGGGAAGGCTACGAGCAGTACTTC. The encoded protein is CATSRAREGYEQYF.

This clonotype has only a few counts. The chain links TRBV4-3 to TRBJ2-5; a weak D match, TRBD1 (6 bases). Germline values: CDR1 LGHNA, CDR2 YSLEER. The CDR3 covers 16 residues. Trimming pared 3 bases from V and 3 bases from J, leaving 17 bases between. In nucleotides, the CDR3 is TGCGCCAGCAGCCAGGGACATGACAGTTTGAAAGAGACCCAGTACTTC. This gives the protein CASSQGHDSLKETQYF.

There are a few counts of this clonotype. The rearrangement joins TRBV5-1 to TRBJ2-4; 7 bases match TRBD2. The CDR3 sequence is 19 residues long. Germline CDR1 is SGHRS and CDR2 is YFSETQ. Germline trimming cut 1 base from V and 6 bases from J; bases unmatched to any gene: 19. CDR3 in amino acids: CASSLFGEEGTSERNIQYF. CDR3 DNA: TGCGCCAGCAGCTTGTTCGGCGAAGAAGGAACTAGCGAGAGAAACATTCAGTACTTC.

V is TRBV7-2 and J is TRBJ2-1, with 9 bases identical to TRBD2. This CDR3 comprises 17 residues. V lost 9 bases, J lost 0 bases, and 12 bases stayed unmatched. The germline V gene encodes CDR1 SGHTA and CDR2 FQGNSA. The CDR3 nucleotides are TGTGCCAGGCCGGAATTAGGTAGCGGGAGCTCCTACAATGAGCAGTTCTTC. Protein: CARPELGSGSSYNEQFF. The full variable domain, its missing parts supplied by reference TRBV7-2 and TRBJ2-1, is GAGVSQSPSNKVTEKGKDVELRCDPISGHTALYWYRQSLGQGLEFLIYFQGNSAPDKSGLPSDRFSAERTGGSVSTLTIQRTQQEDSAVYLCARPELGSGSSYNEQFFGPGTRLTVL.

The J gene is TRBJ2-1, the V gene TRBV7-7; D unclear. CDR3 length: 16 amino acids. The germline V gene encodes CDR1 SSHAT and CDR2 FNYEAQ (reference sequence). The ends were cut back, 2 bases at V and 0 bases at J, with 11 bases in the middle. Here the CDR3 DNA reads TGTGCCAGCAGCTTAAGGGCTCTAAGCTCCTACAATGAGCAGTTCTTC. It specifies CASSLRALSSYNEQFF.

This clonotype was detected a few times. The CDR3 spells CASSLSTGWDEQFF. The CDR3 nucleotides are TGTGCCAGCAGTTTATCAACAGGGTGGGATGAGCAGTTCTTC. The chain is built from TRBV27 and TRBJ2-1; maybe TRBD1 (6 bases). The V gene lost 0 bases and the J gene lost 8 bases, with 11 bases spanning the gap. The CDR3 totals 14 residues. Germline V gives CDR1 MNHEY, CDR2 SMNVEV (reference sequence).